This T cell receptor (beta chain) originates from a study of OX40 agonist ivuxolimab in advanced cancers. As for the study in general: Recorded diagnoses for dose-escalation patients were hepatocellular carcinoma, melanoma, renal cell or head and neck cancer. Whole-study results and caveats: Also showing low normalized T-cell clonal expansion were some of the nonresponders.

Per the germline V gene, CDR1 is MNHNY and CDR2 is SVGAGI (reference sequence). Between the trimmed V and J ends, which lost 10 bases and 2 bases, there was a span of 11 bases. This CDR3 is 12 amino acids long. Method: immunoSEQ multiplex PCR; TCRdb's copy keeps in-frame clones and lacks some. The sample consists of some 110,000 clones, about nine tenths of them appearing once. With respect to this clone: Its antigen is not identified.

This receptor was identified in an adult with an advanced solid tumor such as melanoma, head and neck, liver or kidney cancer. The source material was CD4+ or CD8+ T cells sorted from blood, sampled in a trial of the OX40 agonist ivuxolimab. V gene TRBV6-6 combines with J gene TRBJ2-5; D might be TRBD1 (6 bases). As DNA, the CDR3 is TGTGCCACCACAGGGTCACAAGAGACCCAGTACTTC. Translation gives CATTGSQETQYF.